This record looks at one TCR beta chain sequence and its context. Its antigen target is currently unknown. Base qualities are not provided; no much larger clone lies one nucleotide away. Other DNA sequences in the same sample also yield this CDR3. These data come from a study of blood T cell repertoires in COVID-19 (TCRdb year 2020). For context, the study as a whole: The collaborator samples originated in the United States, Italy and Spain and spanned the acute and convalescent phases of COVID-19. Sample metadata almost always included a de-identified subject ID, COVID-19 status, age in years and sex. The prospective study material was composed of cDNA or gDNA derived from T cells, B-cell-depleted T cells, or PBMCs. HLA class I and class II types, where available, came from metadata supplied by the sample provider rather than from assay-based typing. The samples were drawn from two sources: the first 160 participants of the ongoing ImmuneRACE study, and 950 to 1,500 subjects contributed by 6 global collaborators. A freely available public database, intended as a resource for researchers studying the immune response to SARS-CoV-2, is where the repertoires were released. Deeply sampled blood TCRbeta repertoires from subjects exposed to, actively infected with, or recovered from COVID-19 were included in the dataset.

From V the trimming removes 5 bases and from J it removes 5 bases, while the gene matches leave 4 bases of the junction unaccounted for. Taken from cysteine to phenylalanine, the CDR3 has 13 residues. Only the CDR3 DNA stays, 39 bases, in frame from base 1. According to the germline V gene, CDR1 reads SGHTA and CDR2 reads FQGNSA. Enrolling through a virtual design, the prospective study's participants ranged in age from about 18 to 89 years and lived across 20 to 25 United States geographic areas. To assign participants to cohorts, the prospective study relied on clinical history that participants themselves reported in a screening survey and a study questionnaire. Exposed participants had been in contact with someone with a PCR-confirmed or clinician-diagnosed COVID-19 case within 2 weeks of study entry. In the prospective study, mobile phlebotomists collected whole blood, serum and a nasopharyngeal or oropharyngeal swab from each participant. Additional blood draws and questionnaires over an approximately two-month period could optionally be provided by prospective study participants. Before DNA extraction, prospective study blood samples were shipped either frozen or at room temperature.

What the authors observed across the whole study: The amount of clinical and demographic metadata varied by source and participant and was provided uncurated.

TCRbeta CDR3 regions were amplified from genomic DNA using the immunoSEQ Assay, a bias-controlled multiplex PCR. In the original analysis: The number of nucleated cells in each sample was estimated from the amplification of reference gene primers within the assay. Sequence reads were collapsed and filtered to measure the absolute abundance of every unique TCRbeta CDR3 rearrangement. Productive Simpson clonality was computed per sample as the square root of Simpson's diversity index over productive rearrangements. TCRdb carries this immuneACCESS record with in-frame sequences only. Its versions omit some clonotypes, under half of them owing to an unresolved V gene in the studies checked, with the rest unexplained. Clone size and the V and J calls come from that table; the DNA yielded D and trimming. Across this sample there are more than 350,000 clones, with approximately 91% seen only once. About 1.5% of the sample is taken by the ten largest.

The chain is made from TRBV7-2 and TRBJ2-7; 9 of the junction bases match TRBD1. This sequence originates from a woman aged 18-35 years who had been exposed to COVID-19. Material: PBMCs or T cells enriched from blood (not recorded which). The encoded CDR3 is CASSPRDRDEQYF. The DNA sequence is TGTGCCAGCAGCCCCCGGGACAGGGACGAGCAGTACTTC.